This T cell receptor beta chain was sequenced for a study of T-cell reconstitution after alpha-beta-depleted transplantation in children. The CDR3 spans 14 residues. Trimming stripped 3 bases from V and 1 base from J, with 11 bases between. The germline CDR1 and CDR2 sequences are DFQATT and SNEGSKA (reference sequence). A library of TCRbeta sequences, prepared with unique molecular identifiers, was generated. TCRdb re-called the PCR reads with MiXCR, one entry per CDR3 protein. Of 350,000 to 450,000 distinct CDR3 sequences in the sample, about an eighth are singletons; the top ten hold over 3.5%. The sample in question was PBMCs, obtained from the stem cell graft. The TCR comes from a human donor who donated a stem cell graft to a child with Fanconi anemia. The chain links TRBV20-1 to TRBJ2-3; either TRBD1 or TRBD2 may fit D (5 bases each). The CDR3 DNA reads TGCAGTGCTAGTTTTGGGGGAGGCACAGATACGCAGTATTTT. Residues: CSASFGGGTDTQYF.